This T cell receptor beta chain was recorded in a study of OX40 agonist ivuxolimab in advanced cancers. Describing the broader study: The costimulatory receptor OX40 (CD134) was targeted by ivuxolimab, a fully human IgG2 agonistic monoclonal antibody. Partial responses occurred in three dose-escalation patients, of whom one had hepatocellular carcinoma and two had cutaneous melanoma. In the dose-escalation cohort, 75% to 85% of patients were male, and the mean age was around 60 years with a range of roughly 23 to 79. Among the approximately 54 dose-escalation patients, approximately 20 had hepatocellular carcinoma, some 15 melanoma, 9 renal cell carcinoma and 9 head and neck cancer. Peripheral TCRbeta sequencing aimed to test whether ivuxolimab altered TCR sequence diversity and caused clonal T-cell expansion. Intravenous ivuxolimab was administered to patients every 2 weeks at six dose levels: 0.01, 0.1, 0.3, 1.5, 3 and 10 mg/kg. Prior anti-PD-1, anti-PD-L1 or anti-CTLA-4 therapy was permitted, and checkpoint inhibitors had been received by less than 45% of dose-escalation patients. The monotherapy dose-escalation portion (N ≈ 56 patients) of the phase I ivuxolimab trial is reported in the paper.

The trial excluded patients who had a history of autoimmune disease or who were on systemic immunosuppression. Peripheral blood for TCR sequencing was drawn from every dose cohort at baseline, at cycle 4 day 1 and at cycle 7 day 1. Samples were obtained from an open-label, multicenter, first-in-human phase I dose-escalation trial of ivuxolimab. The trial enrolled adults with locally advanced or metastatic head and neck squamous cell, hepatocellular, melanoma or renal cell carcinoma. Before TCR sequencing, CD4+ T cells and CD8+ T cells were sorted from peripheral blood as separate populations. Genomic DNA was extracted from sorted cells for sequencing of the TCRbeta CDR3 region. The immunoSEQ Assay was used to sequence the TCRbeta CDR3 regions. Drawn from immuneACCESS, this table holds only the in-frame rearrangements with V and J called that TCRdb kept. Clones are partly lost; checked studies trace under half to an unresolved V gene and leave the rest unexplained. Within this sample are roughly 110,000 clones, with around nine tenths of them counted one time only. The leading ten clones occupy approximately 0.52% of the sample.

A note on this clone: Its antigen has not been determined. No base quality information exists; no much larger clone differs at one position.

Study-wide findings and limitations: After ivuxolimab, more expanded clones were found on average in CD8+ T cells than in CD4+ T cells. In the 0.1-3.0 mg/kg groups, partial responders were among the patients with the lowest normalized peripheral clonal expansion, particularly in CD8+ T cells. Which antigens the clonally expanded peripheral T cells were specific for was not determined. Low levels of normalized T-cell clonal expansion were also seen in some nonresponding patients. At doses of 0.1 to 3.0 mg/kg, clonal expansion of both CD4+ and CD8+ T cells in blood was seen between baseline and week 6.

The CDR1 and CDR2 encoded by the germline V gene are MDHEN and SYDVKM. The CDR3 has 17 amino acids, counting the end cysteine and phenylalanine. The kept DNA is CDR3 alone, 51 bases in frame from the first base. V and J lose 1 base and 0 bases, and a span of 15 bases separates them. The chain is assembled from TRBV28 and TRBJ1-2, with the D gene not clear enough to name. The sample here was CD4+ or CD8+ T cells sorted from blood, taken in a trial of the OX40 agonist ivuxolimab. This receptor was taken from an adult with an advanced solid tumor such as melanoma, head and neck, liver or kidney cancer. The DNA reads TGTGCCAGCAGTTTATCAAGCGTCGGGCAGACTAACTATGGCTACACCTTC. This translates into CASSLSSVGQTNYGYTF.